This T cell receptor beta chain comes out of a study of blood T cell dynamics during melanoma immunotherapy. The time point here: week 3, after first cycle of checkpoint inhibitor. The V gene's germline CDR1 is MNHEY and CDR2 SMNVEV (reference sequence). This CDR3 spans 15 amino acids. With V trimmed by 6 bases and J by 1 base, 6 bases remained unmatched. Repertoires were generated with immunoSEQ multiplex PCR, while TCRdb's copy carries only in-frame clones and drops some. The repertoire has thousands of clones, over 65% of them found once; the top ten carry roughly 32%. J is TRBJ2-3 and V is TRBV27; 8 bases align to TRBD2. The TCR comes from a human donor with melanoma. Some clones in this sample may be carry-over from other donors' samples. Sequencing was performed on blood, taken from a patient treated with checkpoint blockade. In DNA, the CDR3 is TGTGCCAGCAGCCGAGGAGCGGGGGGCACAGATACGCAGTATTTT. It codes for CASSRGAGGTDTQYF.